The 18 T cell receptor beta chains below were found in one sample sequenced in a study of T cells in Graves' hyperthyroidism and ophthalmopathy. Amplified TCR beta CDR3 regions came from RNA transcripts. HTBI primers were used for first-round RT-PCR of the TCR CDR3. TCRdb processed the multiplex PCR reads anew with MiXCR; each CDR3 protein has one entry. Among 500,000 or so distinct CDR3 sequences listed, more than 15% were seen once. Sequencing was done on a sample of blood. The receptor source for this set is a woman between 18 and 30 years old with Graves' ophthalmopathy.

In its sample, this clonotype was seen many times. V and J are TRBV6-5 and TRBJ1-4, with 7 bases that match TRBD1. V dropped 1 base and J dropped 5; count of bases not matched to a gene: 4. CDR1 and CDR2 (germline): MNHEY, SVGAGI. The CDR3 has 15 amino acids. The CDR3 protein is CASSYLGQTNEKLFF. The CDR3 DNA reads as TGTGCCAGCAGTTACTTGGGACAGACAAATGAAAAACTGTTTTTT.

Many counts were recorded for this clonotype. The V and J genes are TRBV2 and TRBJ2-5, with D perhaps matching TRBD2 (6 bases). CDR3 length: 15 amino acids. The V gene's germline CDR1 is SNHLY and CDR2 FYNNEI. V was clipped by 3 bases and J by 5 bases, with 16 bases between them. The CDR3 bases are TGTGCCAGCAGTGAGTGGACTATTAGCGGTGAGACCCAGTACTTC. It is translated as CASSEWTISGETQYF.

The chain carries TRBV6-4 and TRBJ2-3; D is perhaps TRBD2 (5 bases). V lost 0 bases to trimming and J lost 1 base, with 11 bases between them. CDR1 and CDR2 from the germline V gene are MRHNA and SNTAGT. CDR3 length: 16 residues. The CDR3 bases are TGTGCCAGCAGTGACTCTGCGTCCGGGGGCACAGATACGCAGTATTTT. This encodes CASSDSASGGTDTQYF.

In its sample, this clonotype was seen many times. The CDR3 DNA reads TGTGCCAGCAGTGAATGGGGGGCCTTAGATACGCAGTATTTT. Amino acids: CASSEWGALDTQYF. The chain links TRBV6-1 to TRBJ2-3; D possibly uses TRBD1 or TRBD2 (6 bases each). Germline V CDR1 and CDR2: MNHNS, SASEGT. The V end lost 2 bases, the J end lost 5 bases, and 11 bases lay between the germline ends. CDR3 length equals 14 residues.

The chain recombines TRBV7-3 with TRBJ2-1; 13 bases line up with TRBD2. CDR3 length equals 19 residues. V dropped 2 bases and J dropped 7; count of bases not matched to a gene: 14. The germline gives CDR1 SGHTA, CDR2 FQGTGA. The CDR3 reads CASSLGGRPGLAGTNEQFF. CDR3 sequence (DNA): TGTGCCAGCAGCTTAGGTGGACGGCCGGGACTAGCGGGAACTAATGAGCAGTTCTTC.

This clonotype turned up a few times. This sequence joins TRBV27 and TRBJ1-1; TRBD1 agrees at 7 bases. The CDR3 is 12 residues long. The germline V gene has CDR1 MNHEY and CDR2 SMNVEV (reference sequence). With 11 bases clipped from V and 5 bases from J, the junction kept 8 bases outside the gene matches. The CDR3 loop is CASRQGLTEAFF. The CDR3 DNA follows: TGTGCCTCCCGACAGGGTTTGACTGAAGCTTTCTTT.

This clonotype has at least ten counts. The chain couples TRBV7-9 to TRBJ2-5; D possibly corresponds to TRBD1 (6 bases). V lost 1 base, J lost 5 bases, and 8 bases lay in between. This CDR3 contains 13 residues. CDR1 and CDR2 (germline): SEHNR, FQNEAQ (reference sequence). The CDR3 spells CASSLDRDETQYF. CDR3 coding DNA: TGTGCCAGCAGCTTAGACAGGGATGAGACCCAGTACTTC.

This clonotype appeared a few times. A read error is possible here, since a much larger clone lies one base away. CDR3 protein: CASSFDASGASGRVETQYF. The CDR3 DNA follows: TGTGCCAGCAGTTTTGACGCCTCCGGGGCTAGCGGGAGGGTAGAGACCCAGTACTTC. This sequence joins TRBV28 and TRBJ2-5; 12 bases line up with TRBD2. Germline V gives CDR1 MDHEN, CDR2 SYDVKM. CDR3 length equals 19 residues. The J segment lost 4 bases and the V segment lost 3 bases, leaving 15 bases of the junction unmatched.

This chain links TRBV27 with TRBJ2-7, with D uncertain. Germline V gives CDR1 MNHEY, CDR2 SMNVEV (reference sequence). V lost 3 bases and J 7 bases, leaving 16 bases between the germline ends. The CDR3 is 14 amino acids. CDR3 sequence (DNA): TGTGCCAGCAGTTTTGGCGGAACTGATGAGGAGCAGTACTTC. Protein: CASSFGGTDEEQYF.

The sample holds many counts of this clonotype. V gene TRBV7-3 combines with J gene TRBJ1-1; D gene uncertain. This CDR3 comprises 14 residues. CDR1 and CDR2 (germline): SGHTA, FQGTGA. The V gene lost 3 bases and the J gene lost 1 base, with 9 bases spanning the gap. CDR3 in DNA: TGTGCCAGCAGCTTGGATGGAGAGAACACTGAAGCTTTCTTT. Its translation: CASSLDGENTEAFF.

This clonotype was observed at least ten times. The chain carries TRBV7-8 and TRBJ2-2, with 8 bases lining up with TRBD1. V trimming: 3 bases; J trimming: 8 bases; junction bases outside the gene matches: 8. Germline values: CDR1 SGHVS, CDR2 FQNEAQ. This CDR3 spans 15 amino acids. This CDR3 reads CASSFRTGTAGELFF. CDR3 coding DNA: TGTGCCAGCAGCTTCCGGACAGGGACGGCTGGGGAGCTGTTTTTT.

Ten or more counts support this clonotype. The rearrangement joins TRBV7-2 to TRBJ2-3; 8 bases are shared with TRBD1. V lost 1 base to trimming and J lost 6 bases; unmatched junction nucleotides: 6. This CDR3 comprises 15 residues. The germline V gene encodes CDR1 SGHTA and CDR2 FQGNSA. For the CDR3, the DNA is TGTGCCAGCAGCTTAGGGGGCAGGGGGCAGGATACGCAGTATTTT. It is translated as CASSLGGRGQDTQYF.

This clonotype has a count of ten or more. The J gene is TRBJ2-2, the V gene TRBV5-5; D may match TRBD1 or TRBD2 (5 bases each). Trimming stripped 1 base from V and 3 bases from J, with 10 bases between. Per the germline V gene, CDR1 is SGHKS and CDR2 is YYEKEE (reference sequence). The CDR3 covers 15 residues. Here the CDR3 DNA reads TGTGCCAGCAGCTTGTGGGGGAGACACACCGGGGAGCTGTTTTTT. This codes for CASSLWGRHTGELFF.

The rearrangement uses TRBV4-3 and TRBJ2-7; D call uncertain. Germline V CDR1 and CDR2: LGHNA, YSLEER. CDR3 length: 16 amino acids. Trimming left V 0 bases short and J 0 bases short, with 12 bases between. DNA for the CDR3: TGCGCCAGCAGCCAAGACGCATTTGGATCCTCCTACGAGCAGTACTTC. Translation gives CASSQDAFGSSYEQYF.

This clonotype has just a few counts. One junction end disagrees with the germline gene, perhaps due to a read error. The V call is TRBV5-1, the J call TRBJ1-5; D may be TRBD1 (5 bases). The CDR3 totals 14 residues. From germline, CDR1 is SGHRS and CDR2 YFSETQ. The CDR3 region is CASSPGGSDQPQHF. The CDR3 coding sequence is TGCGCCAGCTCCCCGGGGGGTAGCGATCAGCCCCAGCATTTT.

The CDR3 DNA reads as TGCAGCGTTGGAGATCAGCCCCAGCATTTT. Its protein product is CSVGDQPQHF. V is TRBV29-1 and J is TRBJ1-5; D unclear. The germline gives CDR1 SQVTM, CDR2 ANQGSEA. V gave up 4 bases and J gave up 5 bases, with 3 bases separating them. The CDR3 runs to 10 residues. The full variable domain, completed using reference TRBV29-1 and TRBJ1-5, is SAVISQKPSRDICQRGTSLTIQCQVDSQVTMMFWYRQQPGQSLTLIATANQGSEATYESGFVIDKFPISRPNLTFSTLTVSNMSPEDSSIYLCSVGDQPQHFGDGTRLSIL.

This clonotype came up many times. This chain links TRBV28 with TRBJ2-1; D perhaps matches TRBD1 (6 bases). This CDR3 comprises 15 residues. V was trimmed by 2 bases and J by 5 bases, leaving 13 bases between them. The germline gives CDR1 MDHEN, CDR2 SYDVKM. CDR3 nucleotides: TGTGCCAGCAGTTTACTGGTCAGGGGAAACAATGAGCAGTTCTTC. It specifies CASSLLVRGNNEQFF.

This clonotype was observed a handful of times. V usage is TRBV6-1 and J usage is TRBJ2-5, with 9 bases aligning to TRBD1. The CDR3 is 16 residues long. Per the germline V gene, CDR1 is MNHNS and CDR2 is SASEGT. V shed 6 bases and J 0 bases; nucleotides not matched to a gene: 8. This CDR3 reads CASRLRGQGYQETQYF. In DNA form, the CDR3 reads TGTGCCAGCAGGCTGAGGGGACAGGGCTACCAAGAGACCCAGTACTTC.